One and the same sample provided the 27 T cell receptor beta chains below, sequenced in a study of cytomegalovirus exposure and HLA in healthy donors. Researchers ran the PCR with 60 Vbeta and 13 Jbeta primers. Sequencing used immunoSEQ multiplex PCR; TCRdb keeps in-frame clones, though not all of them. The sample contains over 130,000 clones, about three quarters of which appear only once. Sequencing was carried out using PBMCs. These receptors all come from a man between 35 and 55 years old in good health and CMV-seronegative.

This clone has only a few counts. The rearrangement uses TRBV15 and TRBJ1-2; D unresolved. Germline V CDR1 and CDR2: LNHNV, YYDKDF (reference sequence). V was trimmed by 1 base and J by 4 bases, leaving 13 bases between them. The CDR3 is 15 amino acids. CDR3 DNA sequence: TGTGCCACCAGCAGAGCGTCGGCAAGCGCCTATGGCTACACCTTC. Translation gives CATSRASASAYGYTF.

The chain is built from TRBV5-1 and TRBJ2-5; the match to TRBD2 covers 7 bases. Germline V CDR1 and CDR2: SGHRS, YFSETQ. CDR3 length: 17 residues. The J segment lost 0 bases and the V segment lost 0 bases, leaving 8 bases of the junction unmatched. CDR3 coding DNA: TGCGCCAGCAGCTTGGCCGGGGGGTCTCAGTACCAAGAGACCCAGTACTTC. This codes for CASSLAGGSQYQETQYF.

V usage is TRBV9 and J usage is TRBJ1-3; no clear D. Germline assignment: CDR1 SGDLS and CDR2 YYNGEE. The CDR3 is 16 amino acids. V dropped 4 bases and J dropped 0 bases, with 14 bases sitting between them. CDR3 nucleotide sequence: TGTGCCAGCAGCCCGCATCCGGGATTCTCTGGAAACACCATATATTTT. This codes for CASSPHPGFSGNTIYF.

The chain links TRBV6-1 to TRBJ1-5; possibly TRBD1 for D (6 bases). Germline loops: CDR1 MNHNS, CDR2 SASEGT. This CDR3 has 14 residues. V gave up 4 bases and J gave up 6 bases, with 13 bases separating them. The CDR3 sequence: CASSARGGSQPQHF. CDR3 DNA sequence: TGTGCCAGCAGTGCCAGGGGAGGGAGTCAGCCCCAGCATTTT.

The V and J genes are TRBV5-8 and TRBJ2-1; no definite D call. V was cut by 4 bases and J by 6 bases, with 5 bases left in between. The length of the CDR3 is 11 residues. Germline CDR1 reads SGHTS; CDR2 reads YDEGEE. The CDR3, as DNA: TGTGCCAGCAGCATCTCCAATGAGCAGTTCTTC. Protein: CASSISNEQFF.

The chain links TRBV19 to TRBJ1-1; D remains unclear. The V and J ends lost 3 bases and 6 bases respectively, with 11 bases between them. This CDR3 is built from 13 residues. CDR1 and CDR2 (germline): LNHDA, SQIVND (reference sequence). The CDR3 protein is CASSITGRPEAFF. The CDR3 DNA reads as TGTGCCAGTAGTATTACGGGAAGACCTGAAGCTTTCTTT.

The V and J genes are TRBV13 and TRBJ2-1; 10 nucleotides agree with TRBD1. Germline V gives CDR1 PRHDT, CDR2 FYEKMQ (reference sequence). CDR3 length: 14 amino acids. V lost 6 bases and J lost 8; bases outside the gene matches: 7. In DNA, the CDR3 is TGTGCCAGCAGGGGACAGGGGTCAGTTGATGAGCAGTTCTTC. It yields the protein CASRGQGSVDEQFF.

The gene calls are TRBV7-9 and TRBJ2-2; D is unclear. Looked up from germline, CDR1 is SEHNR and CDR2 is FQNEAQ (reference sequence). This CDR3 spans 15 amino acids. V was cut by 5 bases and J by 2 bases, with 12 bases left in between. The CDR3 DNA is TGTGCCAGCAGCCCGCGATCGATTAACACCGGGGAGCTGTTTTTT. Encoded protein: CASSPRSINTGELFF.

The genes are TRBV19 and TRBJ2-1; the D gene is possibly TRBD1 (5 bases). Trimming pared 2 bases from V and 4 bases from J, leaving 18 bases between. Germline V gene sequence: CDR1 LNHDA, CDR2 SQIVND (reference sequence). This CDR3 is 17 amino acids long. The CDR3 is CASSIPWGDTTYNEQFF. CDR3 coding DNA: TGTGCCAGTAGTATACCCTGGGGCGATACTACATACAATGAGCAGTTCTTC. The whole variable domain, remainder taken from reference TRBV19 and TRBJ2-1, is DGGITQSPKYLFRKEGQNVTLSCEQNLNHDAMYWYRQDPGQGLRLIYYSQIVNDFQKGDIAEGYSVSREKKESFPLTVTSAQKNPTAFYLCASSIPWGDTTYNEQFFGPGTRLTVL.

This clone turned up a few times. The V gene is TRBV5-6, the J gene TRBJ1-3, with TRBD1 matching 8 bases. This CDR3 spans 17 amino acids. The germline CDR1 and CDR2 sequences are SGHDT and YYEEEE. With 4 bases clipped from V and 4 bases from J, the junction kept 13 bases outside the gene matches. The CDR3 DNA reads as TGTGCCAGCAGCCTTATTACCGGGACAGGAGCCGGAAACACCATATATTTT. Translated: CASSLITGTGAGNTIYF.

The genes are TRBV28 and TRBJ2-3; 9 nucleotides match TRBD2. CDR3 length: 15 residues. J lost 6 bases, V lost 9 bases, and 13 bases had no gene match. The germline CDR1 and CDR2 sequences are MDHEN and SYDVKM. The CDR3: CASHWGREGTDTQYF. CDR3 nucleotide sequence: TGTGCCAGTCATTGGGGGCGGGAGGGGACGGATACGCAGTATTTT. The variable domain in full, with the rest retrieved from reference TRBV28 and TRBJ2-3, is DVKVTQSSRYLVKRTGEKVFLECVQDMDHENMFWYRQDPGLGLRLIYFSYDVKMKEKGDIPEGYSVSREKKERFSLILESASTNQTSMYLCASHWGREGTDTQYFGPGTRLTVL.

Only one count was recorded for this clone. V and J are TRBV6-1 and TRBJ2-5; 7 nucleotides match TRBD1. The germline V gene encodes CDR1 MNHNS and CDR2 SASEGT. The CDR3 is 13 residues long. V was pared by 3 bases and J by 3 bases, with 1 base of the junction left unmatched. The DNA for the CDR3 is TGTGCCAGCAGTGATCAGGGGGAAGAGACCCAGTACTTC. Translating it yields CASSDQGEETQYF.

CDR3 amino acids: CASSLGTGFPYEQYF. DNA of the CDR3: TGTGCCAGCAGTCTCGGGACAGGTTTTCCCTACGAGCAGTACTTC. The V and J genes are TRBV27 and TRBJ2-7; 8 positions match TRBD1. Germline values: CDR1 MNHEY, CDR2 SMNVEV (reference sequence). Trimming at V came to 5 bases and at J to 2 bases, leaving 8 bases not matched to a gene. The CDR3 covers 15 residues.

The chain uses TRBV6-5 and TRBJ2-7; D possibly corresponds to TRBD1 (6 bases). The germline V gene encodes CDR1 MNHEY and CDR2 SVGAGI. V lost 0 bases and J lost 1, with 10 bases in between. The CDR3 spans 15 residues. Here the CDR3 reads CASSYSIRGSYEQYF. The CDR3 nucleotides read TGTGCCAGCAGTTACTCGATCAGGGGTTCCTACGAGCAGTACTTC.

The chain couples TRBV13 to TRBJ1-1; D unresolved. V gave up 5 bases and J gave up 11 bases, with 15 bases separating them. The CDR3 spans 12 residues. Germline V gives CDR1 PRHDT, CDR2 FYEKMQ (reference sequence). The DNA for the CDR3 is TGTGCCAGCAGCCCGGAGGGAACCTACGCTTTCTTT. It codes for CASSPEGTYAFF.

This clone appeared a single time. The genes are TRBV10-3 and TRBJ1-5; 7 bases are shared with TRBD1. The CDR3 has 13 residues. The V and J ends lost 10 bases and 4 bases, in that order; junction bases with no gene match: 7. Germline-derived CDR1 and CDR2 are ENHRY and SYGVKD. The CDR3 nucleotides read TGTGCCAGCCGGGACAGAAGTAATCAGCCCCAGCATTTT. This encodes CASRDRSNQPQHF.

For the CDR3, the DNA is TGTGCCAGCAGTTACACAGGGGACACCGGGGAGCTGTTTTTT. This translates into CASSYTGDTGELFF. The chain couples TRBV6-5 to TRBJ2-2; 7 bases are shared with TRBD1. The CDR3 runs to 14 residues. The germline V gene encodes CDR1 MNHEY and CDR2 SVGAGI. The V gene end was trimmed by 2 bases and the J gene end by 3 bases; junction bases not matched to a gene: 0.

This clone was counted between two and nine times. The chain couples TRBV10-3 to TRBJ2-5; TRBD1 matches 7 bases. Germline loops: CDR1 ENHRY, CDR2 SYGVKD. This CDR3 region has 14 residues. J was trimmed by 1 base and V by 4 bases; bases with no gene match: 3. The CDR3 nucleotides read TGTGCCATCAGTGGGGACAGACCCCAAGAGACCCAGTACTTC. As protein: CAISGDRPQETQYF.

The table lists this clone with a few counts. This chain joins TRBV19 and TRBJ2-5; D possibly corresponds to TRBD1 (5 bases). Trimming removed 5 bases from V and 1 base from J, with 11 bases in between. The CDR3 contains 14 residues. Germline loops: CDR1 LNHDA, CDR2 SQIVND (reference sequence). The CDR3 nucleotides read TGTGCCAGTAGTCTCGCAGGGTTCCAAGAGACCCAGTACTTC. The encoded protein is CASSLAGFQETQYF. Based on the CDR3 plus reference TRBV19 and TRBJ2-5, the full variable domain is DGGITQSPKYLFRKEGQNVTLSCEQNLNHDAMYWYRQDPGQGLRLIYYSQIVNDFQKGDIAEGYSVSREKKESFPLTVTSAQKNPTAFYLCASSLAGFQETQYFGPGTRLLVL.

The chain employs TRBV6-1 and TRBJ2-7; TRBD2 matches at 13 bases. V dropped 2 bases and J dropped 6; count of bases not matched to a gene: 7. The CDR3 spans 16 residues. Germline lookup yields CDR1 MNHNS and CDR2 SASEGT. This CDR3 reads CASSEPTSGGPGEQYF. In DNA, the CDR3 is TGTGCCAGCAGTGAACCGACTAGCGGGGGGCCGGGCGAGCAGTACTTC.

This clone came up once. The chain joins TRBV13 to TRBJ2-7, with 7 nucleotides matching TRBD2. The CDR3 loop spans 14 amino acids. Per germline, CDR1 PRHDT and CDR2 FYEKMQ (reference sequence). V lost 4 bases, J lost 2 bases, and 5 bases stayed unmatched. CDR3 sequence reads: CASSSRGGAYEQYF. The DNA for the CDR3 is TGTGCCAGCAGCTCAAGGGGAGGGGCCTACGAGCAGTACTTC.

This chain uses TRBV4-1 with TRBJ2-5, with 7 bases aligning to TRBD2. Germline V gene sequence: CDR1 MGHRA, CDR2 YSYEKL. The CDR3 is 14 residues long. The V segment lost 2 bases and the J segment 5 bases; nucleotides outside the gene matches: 5. CDR3 amino acids: CASSQLWGGETQYF. In nucleotides, the CDR3 is TGCGCCAGCAGCCAACTATGGGGGGGGGAGACCCAGTACTTC.

This chain joins TRBV4-1 and TRBJ1-2, with D possibly being TRBD1 (5 bases). V lost 1 base and J lost 9, with 21 bases in between. CDR1 and CDR2 from the germline V gene are MGHRA and YSYEKL. The CDR3 covers 16 residues. The CDR3 loop reads CASSQVSGVQVGSYTF. CDR3 bases: TGCGCCAGCAGCCAAGTGTCGGGGGTGCAAGTAGGTAGCTACACCTTC.

V is TRBV6-5 and J is TRBJ1-4; 9 bases match TRBD1. V shed 2 bases, J shed 10 bases, and the junction held 2 bases outside the gene matches. The CDR3 runs to 13 residues. Looked up from germline, CDR1 is MNHEY and CDR2 is SVGAGI. For the CDR3, the DNA is TGTGCCAGCAGTTACGGGACAGGGATAAAACTGTTTTTT. Its translation: CASSYGTGIKLFF.

This clone was picked up one time. The CDR3 protein is CASSLVVSGAGVKETQYF. The CDR3 bases are TGTGCCAGCAGCTTAGTAGTCAGCGGGGCGGGCGTGAAAGAGACCCAGTACTTC. The chain couples TRBV7-6 to TRBJ2-5; 7 bases match TRBD2. The CDR3 contains 18 residues. Trimming cost V 1 base and J 3 bases; bases outside gene matches: 14. Germline V gene sequence: CDR1 SGHVS, CDR2 FNYEAQ.

V usage is TRBV29-1 and J usage is TRBJ2-7, with D perhaps matching TRBD1 (5 bases). The CDR3 sequence is 15 residues long. The V gene lost 5 bases and the J gene lost 0 bases, with 17 bases spanning the gap. From germline, CDR1 is SQVTM and CDR2 ANQGSEA. The CDR3, as DNA: TGCAGCGTTTTGGACACAGGTTTAATCTCCTACGAGCAGTACTTC. As protein: CSVLDTGLISYEQYF.

This clone was counted between two and nine times. This chain links TRBV29-1 with TRBJ1-5; D not resolved. Germline assignment: CDR1 SQVTM and CDR2 ANQGSEA. V lost 4 bases and J 1 base, leaving 8 bases between the germline ends. The CDR3 consists of 13 residues. The CDR3 loop is CSVAGGSNQPQHF. DNA of the CDR3: TGCAGCGTTGCGGGAGGCAGCAATCAGCCCCAGCATTTT.